Listed below are T cell receptor beta chains from one sample, sequenced in a study of response to subunit inactivated influenza vaccine. TCRdb reanalysed the RT-PCR reads using MiXCR and keeps one entry per CDR3 protein. Among around 580,000 distinct CDR3 sequences listed, 11% to 15% were seen once. Specimen: PBMCs from blood, collected roughly 13 days after vaccination. Receptors were obtained from a man aged 50 to 60 who received an inactivated influenza vaccine. Each CDR3 is given with its conserved first and last residue. A D gene is named only where the DNA matches it firmly. A clone size is listed for some rows: how often the clone was seen (once, few, many), or a class if it is expanded.

D: TRBD1; J: TRBJ1-2; size: -; V: TRBV7-2; CDR3: CASSNTRTGGTYGYTF; DNA: TGTGCCAGCAGCAACACCCGGACAGGGGGAACCTATGGCTACACCTTC
D: -; J: TRBJ2-1; size: many; V: TRBV6-2/TRBV6-3; CDR3: CASSSTGSYNEQFF; DNA: TGTGCCAGCAGTTCAACAGGGTCCTACAATGAGCAGTTCTTC
D: TRBD2; J: TRBJ2-1; size: few; V: TRBV12-3/TRBV12-4; CDR3: CASSLGTSGISEQFF; DNA: TGTGCCAGCAGTTTGGGGACTAGCGGGATCAGTGAGCAGTTCTTC
D: -; J: TRBJ1-1; size: few; V: TRBV7-6; CDR3: CASSPGEGVTEAFF; DNA: TGTGCCAGCAGCCCAGGGGAGGGGGTGACTGAAGCTTTCTTT
D: -; J: TRBJ2-7; size: -; V: TRBV5-1; CDR3: CASSLSRGPRGDEQYF; DNA: TGCGCCAGCAGCTTGTCGCGAGGACCGCGTGGTGACGAGCAGTACTTC
D: TRBD1; J: TRBJ1-2; size: few; V: TRBV20-1; CDR3: CSAREPQGVGGYTF; DNA: TGCAGTGCTAGAGAACCCCAGGGGGTAGGGGGCTACACCTTC
D: -; J: TRBJ2-5; size: few; V: TRBV20-1; CDR3: CSARDRVNKETQYF; DNA: TGCAGTGCTAGAGATAGGGTTAACAAAGAGACCCAGTACTTC
D: -; J: TRBJ2-3; size: -; V: TRBV20-1; CDR3: CCARDPQAQTSGDTQYF; DNA: TGCTGTGCTAGAGATCCTCAGGCACAAACCTCGGGAGATACGCAGTATTTT
D: -; J: TRBJ2-3; size: few; V: TRBV12-3/TRBV12-4; CDR3: CATRGWTADTQYF; DNA: TGTGCCACGAGGGGGTGGACAGCAGATACGCAGTATTTT
D: TRBD1; J: TRBJ1-1; size: few; V: TRBV5-5; CDR3: CASSLWGQGTEAFF; DNA: TGTGCCAGCAGCTTGTGGGGACAGGGCACTGAAGCTTTCTTT
D: -; J: TRBJ2-4; size: few; V: TRBV5-6; CDR3: CASSLGLIAKNIQYF; DNA: TGTGCCAGCAGCTTGGGACTGATAGCCAAAAACATTCAGTACTTC
D: TRBD1; J: TRBJ2-3; size: -; V: TRBV27; CDR3: CASRNSGQVSTDTQYF; DNA: TGTGCCAGCAGGAACTCGGGACAGGTCAGCACAGATACGCAGTATTTT
D: -; J: TRBJ2-2; size: -; V: TRBV9; CDR3: CASSVVPLLRGPNTGELFF; DNA: TGTGCCAGCAGCGTAGTTCCATTGCTCAGGGGCCCGAACACCGGGGAGCTGTTTTTT
D: TRBD2; J: TRBJ2-3; size: many; V: TRBV5-1; CDR3: CASHPGSSGGRKF; DNA: TGCGCCAGCCACCCGGGGTCTAGCGGGGGCCGGAAATTT
D: -; J: TRBJ1-6; size: few; V: TRBV6-1; CDR3: CASTRDQAGNSPLHF; DNA: TGTGCCAGCACCAGAGACCAGGCGGGGAATTCACCCCTCCACTTT
D: -; J: TRBJ2-5; size: many; V: TRBV18; CDR3: CASSPFTTGGLETQYF; DNA: TGTGCCAGCTCACCCTTTACCACCGGCGGTCTGGAGACCCAGTACTTC
D: -; J: TRBJ2-1; size: -; V: TRBV25-1; CDR3: CASSGTEFNEQFF; DNA: TGTGCCAGCAGTGGGACAGAGTTCAATGAGCAGTTCTTC
D: -; J: TRBJ1-6; size: -; V: TRBV7-9; CDR3: CASSFSVPLAPLHF; DNA: TGTGCCAGCAGCTTCTCTGTACCTCTGGCACCCCTCCACTTT
D: -; J: TRBJ2-3; size: few; V: TRBV28; CDR3: CASSRIRRGYTDTQYF; DNA: TGTGCCAGCAGCCGAATAAGGCGGGGTTACACAGATACGCAGTATTTT
D: TRBD1; J: TRBJ1-1; size: -; V: TRBV7-9; CDR3: CASSIQGMRSEAFF; DNA: TGTGCCAGCAGCATACAGGGGATGAGGTCTGAAGCTTTCTTT
D: TRBD1; J: TRBJ2-2; size: few; V: TRBV24-1; CDR3: CATSDLSRTGFPGELFF; DNA: TGTGCCACCAGTGATTTATCCCGGACAGGGTTCCCCGGGGAGCTGTTTTTT
D: -; J: TRBJ2-3; size: -; V: TRBV20-1; CDR3: CSSRVGADTQYF; DNA: TGCAGTTCCCGGGTGGGAGCAGATACGCAGTATTTT
D: TRBD1; J: TRBJ1-2; size: few; V: TRBV5-1; CDR3: CASSPGWQGDGYTF; DNA: TGCGCCAGCAGCCCCGGATGGCAGGGGGATGGCTACACCTTC
D: -; J: TRBJ2-1; size: -; V: TRBV7-2; CDR3: CASSTRLGGGNNEQFF; DNA: TGTGCCAGCAGCACACGGTTAGGGGGGGGGAACAATGAGCAGTTCTTC
D: -; J: TRBJ2-1; size: -; V: TRBV12-3/TRBV12-4; CDR3: CASSKSGGATQFF; DNA: TGTGCCAGCAGCAAGTCGGGGGGCGCAACTCAGTTCTTC
D: TRBD1; J: TRBJ2-1; size: -; V: TRBV19; CDR3: CASKGQVYNEQFF; DNA: TGTGCCAGTAAGGGACAGGTATACAATGAGCAGTTCTTC
D: TRBD2; J: TRBJ2-6; size: -; V: TRBV12-3/TRBV12-4; CDR3: CASSKRGSGANVLTF; DNA: TGTGCCAGCAGTAAGCGGGGCTCTGGGGCCAACGTCCTGACTTTC
D: -; J: TRBJ2-3; size: -; V: TRBV5-1; CDR3: CASSLSQGDTQYF; DNA: TGCGCCAGCAGCTTAAGCCAAGGAGATACGCAGTATTTT
D: -; J: TRBJ1-5; size: few; V: TRBV19; CDR3: CASADSPNPFNQPQHF; DNA: TGTGCCAGCGCGGACAGCCCAAACCCATTCAATCAGCCCCAGCATTTT
D: -; J: TRBJ2-3; size: once; V: TRBV5-6; CDR3: CAIRPNRVPDTQYF; DNA: TGTGCCATCAGGCCCAACAGGGTCCCAGATACGCAGTATTTT
D: -; J: TRBJ2-7; size: few; V: TRBV5-5; CDR3: CASTTRQVAYEQYF; DNA: TGTGCCAGCACCACAAGACAGGTCGCCTACGAGCAGTACTTC
D: TRBD2; J: TRBJ2-7; size: -; V: TRBV5-1; CDR3: CASSSRGVPPYEQYF; DNA: TGCGCCAGCAGCTCTCGGGGGGTACCCCCCTACGAGCAGTACTTC
D: -; J: TRBJ1-1; size: many; V: TRBV5-1; CDR3: CASSRESVNTEAFF; DNA: TGCGCCAGCAGTAGAGAATCCGTGAACACTGAAGCTTTCTTT
D: -; J: TRBJ2-3; size: -; V: TRBV5-1; CDR3: CASSLLSRGDTDTQYF; DNA: TGCGCCAGCAGCCTGTTGTCTCGCGGGGACACAGATACGCAGTATTTT
D: TRBD1; J: TRBJ2-2; size: -; V: TRBV7-6; CDR3: CASSLGTGYTGELFF; DNA: TGTGCCAGCAGCTTAGGGACAGGGTACACCGGGGAGCTGTTTTTT
D: TRBD1; J: TRBJ1-5; size: few; V: TRBV12-3/TRBV12-4; CDR3: CASRLGQGGQPQHF; DNA: TGTGCCAGCAGGCTGGGACAGGGAGGACAGCCCCAGCATTTT
D: -; J: TRBJ2-7; size: -; V: TRBV5-1; CDR3: CASSFLRGIGYEQYF; DNA: TGCGCCAGCAGCTTTTTACGGGGGATCGGCTACGAGCAGTACTTC
D: -; J: TRBJ1-2; size: -; V: TRBV4-2; CDR3: CASSQDVAVLGYTF; DNA: TGTGCCAGCAGCCAAGATGTAGCGGTACTTGGCTACACCTTC
D: TRBD2; J: TRBJ2-5; size: few; V: TRBV4-2; CDR3: CASSQEVSGGGRETQYF; DNA: TGTGCCAGCAGCCAAGAAGTTAGCGGGGGGGGGAGAGAGACCCAGTACTTC
D: TRBD2; J: TRBJ2-5; size: -; V: TRBV4-2; CDR3: CASSQDRVSGPAETQYF; DNA: TGTGCCAGCAGCCAAGATCGAGTTAGCGGGCCTGCAGAGACCCAGTACTTC
D: TRBD2; J: TRBJ2-3; size: few; V: TRBV28; CDR3: CASIAGVSTDTQYF; DNA: TGTGCCAGCATAGCGGGGGTTAGCACAGATACGCAGTATTTT
D: -; J: TRBJ2-5; size: -; V: TRBV7-2; CDR3: CASSNGWGGRGETQYF; DNA: TGTGCCAGCAGCAACGGCTGGGGGGGGCGCGGAGAGACCCAGTACTTC
D: -; J: TRBJ2-3; size: few; V: TRBV7-8; CDR3: CASSLKSLRDHTDTQYF; DNA: TGTGCCAGCAGCTTAAAATCTCTACGGGACCACACAGATACGCAGTATTTT
D: -; J: TRBJ1-1; size: few; V: TRBV9; CDR3: CASSVGRGARDTEAFF; DNA: TGTGCCAGCAGCGTAGGTAGGGGGGCGCGAGACACTGAAGCTTTCTTT
D: -; J: TRBJ2-7; size: few; V: TRBV20-1; CDR3: CSAHLLGTPIIDEQYF; DNA: TGCAGTGCTCATCTCCTAGGGACCCCTATTATAGACGAGCAGTACTTC
D: -; J: TRBJ1-5; size: -; V: TRBV7-2; CDR3: CASSLGGSGRQPQHF; DNA: TGTGCCAGCAGCTTAGGGGGGTCGGGGCGTCAGCCCCAGCATTTT
D: -; J: TRBJ2-7; size: -; V: TRBV29-1; CDR3: CSVVGGGFGEQYF; DNA: TGCAGCGTTGTAGGAGGGGGTTTCGGCGAGCAGTACTTC
D: TRBD1; J: TRBJ2-1; size: few; V: TRBV6-5; CDR3: CASSYDRTGPEQFF; DNA: TGTGCCAGCAGTTACGACAGGACAGGTCCAGAGCAGTTCTTC
D: -; J: TRBJ2-7; size: few; V: TRBV7-8; CDR3: CASSSGLSSEQYF; DNA: TGTGCCAGCAGCTCAGGACTAAGCTCCGAGCAGTACTTC
D: -; J: TRBJ2-1; size: -; V: TRBV15; CDR3: CATSRELGGYNEQFF; DNA: TGTGCCACCAGCAGAGAACTAGGGGGATACAATGAGCAGTTCTTC